The 28 T cell receptor beta chains given below trace back to one sample, sequenced in a study of T cell changes during pregnancy in multiple sclerosis. Clones were read by immunoSEQ multiplex PCR, and TCRdb kept only the in-frame ones, dropping some. The data contain 55,000 to 70,000 clones, 93% of them singletons. The sequenced sample was peripheral blood, obtained after pregnancy. Every receptor here comes from a female donor with multiple sclerosis, enrolled in a pregnancy study.

J is TRBJ2-5 and V is TRBV29-1, with TRBD1 identical over 8 bases. The DNA end lines up better with TRBJ2-7; the J call may be wrong. Germline CDR1 SQVTM, CDR2 ANQGSEA. The CDR3 totals 12 residues. Here the CDR3 reads CSAGTGIYEQYF. In nucleotides, the CDR3 is TGCAGCGCCGGGACAGGAATCTACGAGCAGTACTTC.

DNA for the CDR3: TGCGCCAGCAGCCAAGATCTATCTGGTAGCGGGGGCTCCTACAATGAGCAGTTCTTC. Protein sequence: CASSQDLSGSGGSYNEQFF. The chain combines TRBV4-3 with TRBJ2-1; the match to TRBD2 covers 9 bases. The CDR3 is 19 residues long. Trimming took 0 bases from V and 0 from J; bases not matched to a gene: 9. Germline V gene data show CDR1 as LGHNA and CDR2 as YSLEER.

This chain joins TRBV19 and TRBJ2-1; perhaps TRBD2 as D (6 bases). The V end lost 7 bases, the J end lost 6 bases, and 22 bases lay between the germline ends. The germline V gene has CDR1 LNHDA and CDR2 SQIVND (reference sequence). The CDR3 has 16 residues. In DNA, the CDR3 is TGTGCCAGTACCCCACGCGGGACTGGCAACCTCAATGAGCAGTTCTTC. Translating gives CASTPRGTGNLNEQFF.

V usage is TRBV4-3 and J usage is TRBJ2-6; D might be TRBD2 (7 bases). Trimming cost V 2 bases and J 4 bases, with 9 bases left between them. Germline CDR1 reads LGHNA; CDR2 reads YSLEER. There are 15 residues in the CDR3. The CDR3: CASSQRGAGANVLTF. DNA of the CDR3: TGCGCCAGCAGCCAACGGGGGGCCGGGGCCAACGTCCTGACTTTC.

J is TRBJ2-7 and V is TRBV5-1, with TRBD1 matching over 10 bases. The V gene end was trimmed by 7 bases and the J gene end by 6 bases; junction bases not matched to a gene: 10. Germline lookup yields CDR1 SGHRS and CDR2 YFSETQ. This CDR3 region has 14 residues. The CDR3 region has the DNA TGCGCCAGCGACCGCGGGACAGGGGTGGGCGAGCAGTACTTC. Protein sequence: CASDRGTGVGEQYF.

This chain links TRBV7-2 with TRBJ2-2; TRBD2 agrees at 8 bases. Trimming at V came to 5 bases and at J to 5 bases, leaving 7 bases not matched to a gene. Germline CDR1 reads SGHTA; CDR2 reads FQGNSA. This CDR3 region has 15 residues. In DNA, the CDR3 is TGTGCCAGCAGCCGGGAGCTAGCGGGTACCGGGGAGCTGTTTTTT. Protein product: CASSRELAGTGELFF.

V is TRBV28 and J is TRBJ1-5; D remains unclear. Germline assignment: CDR1 MDHEN and CDR2 SYDVKM. With 5 bases removed from V and 6 bases from J, the gap between germline ends came to 8 bases. There are 12 residues in the CDR3. In nucleotides, the CDR3 is TGTGCCAGCAGTCAGGCAGGTCAGCCCCAGCATTTT. It encodes CASSQAGQPQHF.

As concerns this clone: Distinct nucleotide sequences in the sample also encode this CDR3. This rearrangement joins TRBV28 to TRBJ1-1; D is perhaps TRBD1 (6 bases). The CDR3 sequence is 14 residues long. Trimming removed 7 bases from V and 5 bases from J, with 17 bases in between. Germline V gives CDR1 MDHEN, CDR2 SYDVKM. The DNA of the CDR3 is TGTGCCAGCAAGACGGGGGGAGGGGGAACTGAAGCTTTCTTT. It codes for CASKTGGGGTEAFF.

V gene TRBV19 combines with J gene TRBJ2-1; 10 nucleotides match TRBD2. The ends lost 1 base at V and 6 bases at J; junction bases unmatched: 9. From germline, CDR1 is LNHDA and CDR2 SQIVND (reference sequence). The CDR3 contains 17 residues. In nucleotides, the CDR3 is TGTGCCAGTAGTATAGTGTCGGCTAGCGGGAGTGTCAATGAGCAGTTCTTC. It is translated as CASSIVSASGSVNEQFF.

The chain is built from TRBV27 and TRBJ2-2, with 9 bases that match TRBD2. The germline V gene encodes CDR1 MNHEY and CDR2 SMNVEV (reference sequence). The CDR3 totals 15 residues. With V trimmed by 3 bases and J by 5 bases, 4 bases remained unmatched. The CDR3 DNA sequence: TGTGCCAGCAGTTTTTTCGCGGGAGGGACCGGGGAGCTGTTTTTT. Translating it yields CASSFFAGGTGELFF.

V and J are TRBV15 and TRBJ2-1; TRBD2 is a possible D gene (7 bases). CDR3 size: 16 residues. Germline CDR1 and CDR2: LNHNV and YYDKDF (reference sequence). V was clipped by 1 base and J by 6 bases, with 16 bases between them. The CDR3 is CATSRGEGGMGNEQFF. CDR3 sequence (DNA): TGTGCCACCAGCAGAGGGGAGGGGGGAATGGGCAATGAGCAGTTCTTC.

V usage is TRBV15 and J usage is TRBJ2-1, with 7 bases aligning to TRBD2. CDR1 is LNHNV and CDR2 is YYDKDF in the germline V gene (reference sequence). V shed 9 bases and J 2 bases; nucleotides not matched to a gene: 10. This CDR3 is 15 amino acids long. The CDR3 DNA sequence: TGTGCCACGCAGGAGCGGGACTCGGCCTACAATGAGCAGTTCTTC. This translates into CATQERDSAYNEQFF.

V usage is TRBV5-1 and J usage is TRBJ2-2; 7 bases are a match to TRBD1. CDR3 size: 16 residues. Germline-derived CDR1 and CDR2 are SGHRS and YFSETQ. Trimming cost V 0 bases and J 6 bases; bases outside gene matches: 8. The CDR3 is CASSLAGTVVPGELFF. The CDR3 coding sequence is TGCGCCAGCAGCTTGGCTGGGACAGTGGTCCCCGGGGAGCTGTTTTTT.

The chain employs TRBV19 and TRBJ2-3, with TRBD2 identical over 8 bases. This CDR3 contains 17 residues. V shed 2 bases, J shed 0 bases, and the junction held 7 bases outside the gene matches. Germline assignment: CDR1 LNHDA and CDR2 SQIVND (reference sequence). CDR3 loop: CASSIMASGLSTDTQYF. The CDR3 nucleotides read TGTGCCAGTAGTATAATGGCTAGCGGGCTGAGCACAGATACGCAGTATTTT.

This rearrangement joins TRBV15 to TRBJ2-5, with a tentative D call TRBD2 (7 bases). CDR3 size: 15 residues. V gave up 5 bases and J gave up 5 bases, with 18 bases separating them. From germline, CDR1 is LNHNV and CDR2 YYDKDF (reference sequence). DNA of the CDR3: TGTGCCACCAGCCAGAGGGGGGGGCGGGAGGAGACCCAGTACTTC. This sequence encodes CATSQRGGREETQYF.

This sequence joins TRBV7-2 and TRBJ2-1, with TRBD2 matching 9 bases. The germline gives CDR1 SGHTA, CDR2 FQGNSA. The CDR3 has 14 residues. V gave up 3 bases and J gave up 8 bases; unmatched junction bases: 5. The CDR3 reads CASSLGTSIDEQFF. In DNA, the CDR3 is TGTGCCAGCAGCTTGGGGACTAGCATCGATGAGCAGTTCTTC.

The rearrangement links TRBV28 to TRBJ2-7, with TRBD2 matching 8 bases. Germline CDR1 and CDR2: MDHEN and SYDVKM. The CDR3 loop spans 15 amino acids. Trimming at V came to 2 bases and at J to 3 bases, leaving 6 bases not matched to a gene. The CDR3 sequence is CASSLGGSGNYEQYF. The CDR3 nucleotides are TGTGCCAGCAGTTTAGGGGGTAGCGGGAACTACGAGCAGTACTTC.

The V gene is TRBV4-2, the J gene TRBJ2-5; no clear D gene. The CDR3 length is 15 residues. CDR1 and CDR2 (germline): LGHNA, YNFKEQ. Trimming removed 7 bases at V and 2 bases at J, with 17 bases between. The CDR3 bases are TGTGCCAGCAAAATAAAGGTTGGAGTTCAAGAGACCCAGTACTTC. It encodes CASKIKVGVQETQYF.

The chain links TRBV9 to TRBJ1-2; D is ambiguous. Germline V gene data show CDR1 as SGDLS and CDR2 as YYNGEE. Trimming stripped 3 bases from V and 2 bases from J, with 8 bases between. The CDR3 runs to 13 residues. CDR3 sequence reads: CASSAEQNYGYTF. The CDR3 DNA follows: TGTGCCAGCAGCGCCGAACAGAACTATGGCTACACCTTC. The full variable domain, with the rest looked up from reference TRBV9 and TRBJ1-2, is DSGVTQTPKHLITATGQRVTLRCSPRSGDLSVYWYQQSLDQGLQFLIQYYNGEERAKGNILERFSAQQFPDLHSELNLSSLELGDSALYFCASSAEQNYGYTFGSGTRLTVV.

The chain couples TRBV9 to TRBJ2-1; 7 bases are a match to TRBD2. The CDR3 sequence is 16 residues long. The ends lost 4 bases at V and 0 bases at J; junction bases unmatched: 7. Germline V gene sequence: CDR1 SGDLS, CDR2 YYNGEE. In DNA, the CDR3 is TGTGCCAGCAGCCCCATACTAGCGAGCTCCTACAATGAGCAGTTCTTC. Protein: CASSPILASSYNEQFF.

This clone was recorded once. V is TRBV5-8 and J is TRBJ2-7; D is perhaps TRBD1 (6 bases). V was cut by 4 bases and J by 2 bases, with 13 bases left in between. The germline gives CDR1 SGHTS, CDR2 YDEGEE. This CDR3 comprises 14 residues. CDR3 DNA sequence: TGTGCCAGCAGCGATAGGGACACCCCCTACGAGCAGTACTTC. Amino acids: CASSDRDTPYEQYF.

The J gene is TRBJ2-5, the V gene TRBV5-6; D is perhaps TRBD1 (5 bases). CDR1 and CDR2 from the germline V gene are SGHDT and YYEEEE. The CDR3 has 13 amino acids. Trimming stripped 4 bases from V and 3 bases from J, with 10 bases between. CDR3 bases: TGTGCCAGCAGCAGAATAGGGGAAGAGACCCAGTACTTC. This sequence encodes CASSRIGEETQYF.

The gene calls are TRBV7-9 and TRBJ2-7; tentatively, D is TRBD1 (6 bases). Germline CDR1 reads SEHNR; CDR2 reads FQNEAQ (reference sequence). Trimming took 1 base from V and 5 from J, leaving 12 bases between them. The CDR3 is made up of 14 amino acids. The CDR3 is CASSLGFAGDEQYF. CDR3 nucleotides: TGTGCCAGCAGCTTAGGATTCGCAGGGGACGAGCAGTACTTC.

This sequence joins TRBV6-5 and TRBJ1-6; unclear D gene. The CDR3 length is 13 residues. V lost 6 bases and J 8 bases, leaving 11 bases between the germline ends. The germline V gene encodes CDR1 MNHEY and CDR2 SVGAGI. CDR3 sequence: CASSPEIHSPLHF. For the CDR3, the DNA is TGTGCCAGCAGCCCCGAGATCCATTCACCCCTCCACTTT.

For this clone: Other DNA sequences from this sample encode an identical CDR3 as well. This rearrangement joins TRBV4-3 to TRBJ1-4, with D possibly TRBD1 on 6 matching bases. CDR1 LGHNA and CDR2 YSLEER come from the germline V gene. This CDR3 is 17 amino acids long. The V end was cut by 0 bases, the J end by 5 bases, with 16 bases between. CDR3 protein: CASSQDLVDSPNEKLFF. DNA for the CDR3: TGCGCCAGCAGCCAAGATTTGGTGGACAGCCCGAATGAAAAACTGTTTTTT.

J is TRBJ1-2 and V is TRBV5-5, with 7 bases aligning to TRBD1. The ends lost 2 bases at V and 6 bases at J; junction bases unmatched: 4. This CDR3 has 13 residues. Germline V CDR1 and CDR2: SGHKS, YYEKEE (reference sequence). CDR3 coding DNA: TGTGCCAGCAGCTTAAGAGGGGGCGATGGCTACACCTTC. It is translated as CASSLRGGDGYTF.

This chain links TRBV28 with TRBJ1-1; D remains ambiguous. Germline V CDR1 and CDR2: MDHEN, SYDVKM. The CDR3 totals 13 residues. Trimming took off 2 bases at V and 3 bases at J, with 7 bases between the two ends. Here the CDR3 DNA reads TGTGCCAGCAGTTTAACCGGGTACACTGAAGCTTTCTTT. Translated, it gives CASSLTGYTEAFF.

The chain has TRBV5-4 and TRBJ1-1; TRBD1 aligns across 10 bases. V lost 4 bases to trimming and J lost 5 bases; unmatched junction nucleotides: 8. This CDR3 has 15 amino acids. Per the germline V gene, CDR1 is SGHNT and CDR2 is YYREEE (reference sequence). CDR3 amino acids: CASSGGGTGVTEAFF. CDR3 bases: TGTGCCAGCAGCGGTGGGGGGACAGGGGTAACTGAAGCTTTCTTT. The complete variable domain, with remaining parts taken from reference TRBV5-4 and TRBJ1-1, reads ETGVTQSPTHLIKTRGQQVTLRCSSQSGHNTVSWYQQALGQGPQFIFQYYREEENGRGNFPPRFSGLQFPNYSSELNVNALELDDSALYLCASSGGGTGVTEAFFGQGTRLTVV.